What follows are 20 T cell receptor beta chains derived from one specimen sequenced in a study of OX40 agonist ivuxolimab in advanced cancers. Libraries were constructed by the immunoSEQ multiplex PCR assay. TCRdb mirrors the immuneACCESS table, restricted to in-frame sequences. Some clones are absent from its copies; in checked studies, under half trace to an unresolved V gene, and the reason for the others is unknown. The table for this sample lists under 20,000 clones; about 84% of them were counted only once. The ten largest account for roughly 15% of the sample. Sequenced material: CD4+ or CD8+ T cells sorted from blood, taken in a trial of the OX40 agonist ivuxolimab. Every receptor here comes from an adult with an advanced solid tumor such as melanoma, head and neck, liver or kidney cancer.

As DNA, the CDR3 is TGTGCCTGGAGTCAAACGTCCACTGAAGCTTTCTTT. Its translation is CAWSQTSTEAFF. The rearrangement links TRBV30 to TRBJ1-1; D is ambiguous. V was trimmed by 2 bases and J by 4 bases, leaving 8 bases between them. Germline V gives CDR1 GTSNPN, CDR2 SVGIG (reference sequence). The CDR3 is made up of 12 amino acids.

The J gene is TRBJ2-2, the V gene TRBV11-3, with 9 bases lining up with TRBD1. V lost 5 bases, J lost 4 bases, and 5 bases stayed unmatched. The CDR3 totals 15 residues. Germline CDR1 and CDR2: SGHNT and YENEEA. CDR3 sequence (DNA): TGTGCCAGCAGCAGGGGGACAGGGCCCACCGGGGAGCTGTTTTTT. The encoded protein is CASSRGTGPTGELFF.

This chain connects TRBV19 to TRBJ2-5, with D tentatively TRBD2 (5 bases). Germline CDR1 and CDR2: LNHDA and SQIVND (reference sequence). Trimming removed 9 bases at V and 5 bases at J, with 13 bases between. The CDR3 spans 12 residues. DNA for the CDR3: TGTGCCAGCAACGGAGGCGGGGAGACCCAGTACTTC. The encoded protein is CASNGGGETQYF.

This chain joins TRBV30 and TRBJ2-7, with TRBD2 as a possible D gene (5 bases). Between the trimmed V and J ends, which lost 4 bases and 3 bases, there was a span of 16 bases. The germline gives CDR1 GTSNPN, CDR2 SVGIG (reference sequence). The CDR3 is 14 amino acids. The CDR3 reads CAWNPGRAGYEQYF. CDR3 coding DNA: TGTGCCTGGAATCCAGGTAGGGCGGGCTACGAGCAGTACTTC. The full variable domain, rest sourced from reference TRBV30 and TRBJ2-7, is SQTIHQWPATLVQPVGSPLSLECTVEGTSNPNLYWYRQAAGRGLQLLFYSVGIGQISSEVPQNLSASRPQDRQFILSSKKLLLSDSGFYLCAWNPGRAGYEQYFGPGTRLTVT.

This clone was picked up one time. The chain joins TRBV2 to TRBJ1-4; 12 bases match TRBD1. From germline, CDR1 is SNHLY and CDR2 FYNNEI. V dropped 8 bases and J dropped 8; count of bases not matched to a gene: 9. This CDR3 region has 15 residues. CDR3 in amino acids: CASRDRGPLTEKLFF. In DNA, the CDR3 is TGTGCCAGCCGGGACAGGGGGCCCTTAACAGAAAAACTGTTTTTT.

Only one count was recorded for this clone. This rearrangement joins TRBV6-6 to TRBJ1-2; D not resolved. Deletions cut 6 bases from V and 3 bases from J, with 5 bases between. This CDR3 has 11 residues. Per germline, CDR1 MNHNY and CDR2 SVGAGI (reference sequence). The CDR3 sequence is CASRPDYGYTF. DNA of the CDR3: TGTGCCAGCAGACCCGACTATGGCTACACCTTC.

The rearrangement uses TRBV11-2 and TRBJ2-1; TRBD2 agrees at 8 bases. The CDR3 loop spans 14 amino acids. Trimming cost V 1 base and J 8 bases; bases outside gene matches: 4. Germline V lookup: CDR1 SGHAT, CDR2 FQNNGV. CDR3 in amino acids: CASSLAGGPYEQFF. CDR3 sequence (DNA): TGTGCCAGCAGCTTAGCGGGGGGGCCTTATGAGCAGTTCTTC.

The gene calls are TRBV18 and TRBJ1-5; 7 bases map to TRBD1. Trimming took 3 bases from V and 6 from J; bases not matched to a gene: 5. The germline CDR1 and CDR2 sequences are KGHSH and LQKENI. CDR3 length: 14 amino acids. CDR3 amino acids: CASSPYRGGQPQHF. DNA for the CDR3: TGTGCCAGCTCACCTTACAGGGGAGGTCAGCCCCAGCATTTT.

The chain joins TRBV7-2 to TRBJ2-7; TRBD1 matches 9 bases. The trim removed 1 base at V and 4 bases at J, leaving 5 bases unmatched. This CDR3 contains 15 residues. Germline V lookup: CDR1 SGHTA, CDR2 FQGNSA. The CDR3 DNA sequence: TGTGCCAGCAGCTTAGACAGGACAGGGGTTTACGAGCAGTACTTC. As protein: CASSLDRTGVYEQYF.

This clone was seen only a few times. V gene TRBV25-1 combines with J gene TRBJ2-5; TRBD2 agrees at 14 bases. Germline CDR1 MGHDK, CDR2 SYGVNS. The CDR3 covers 15 residues. CDR3 nucleotides: TGTGAGGAGCCGGGACTAGCGGGAGTGGGGGAGACCCAGTACTTC. It codes for CEEPGLAGVGETQYF. Combining the CDR3 with reference TRBV25-1 and TRBJ2-5 gives the whole variable domain EADIYQTPRYLVIGTGKKITLECSQTMGHDKMYWYQQDPGMELHLIHYSYGVNSTEKGDLSSESTVSRIRTEHFPLTLESARPSHTSQYLCEEPGLAGVGETQYFGPGTRLLVL.

The rearrangement joins TRBV6-5 to TRBJ2-5; D is unclear. Trimming pared 5 bases from V and 3 bases from J, leaving 4 bases between. This CDR3 contains 11 residues. Germline CDR1 is MNHEY and CDR2 is SVGAGI. CDR3 amino acids: CASSTEETQYF. The CDR3 DNA follows: TGTGCCAGCAGTACCGAAGAGACCCAGTACTTC.

The chain recombines TRBV19 with TRBJ2-1; TRBD2 is a possible D gene (5 bases). The germline V and J ends were trimmed by 4 bases and 0 bases, with 16 bases remaining between them. The germline V gene encodes CDR1 LNHDA and CDR2 SQIVND (reference sequence). The CDR3 spans 17 residues. The CDR3 spells CASSTPAVLSSYNEQFF. The CDR3, as DNA: TGTGCCAGTAGTACGCCAGCGGTCCTTAGCTCCTACAATGAGCAGTTCTTC.

The gene calls are TRBV4-3 and TRBJ2-5; 10 bases map to TRBD1. Trimming at V came to 1 base and at J to 5 bases, leaving 7 bases not matched to a gene. The CDR3 extends over 16 amino acids. The germline V gene encodes CDR1 LGHNA and CDR2 YSLEER. CDR3 in amino acids: CASSQVGQGDGETQYF. The CDR3 nucleotides are TGCGCCAGCAGCCAAGTTGGACAGGGGGACGGCGAGACCCAGTACTTC.

This clone has just one count. An end of the junction does not agree with germline; a read error may underlie this. The rearrangement joins TRBV5-1 to TRBJ1-2, with no clear D. Germline CDR1 SGHRS, CDR2 YFSETQ. CDR3 size: 12 residues. In DNA, the CDR3 is TGCGCCAGCAGCTTGGTAGGCGGCAGCCCCTTCTTT. Protein: CASSLVGGSPFF.

This clone was detected only a few times. The gene calls are TRBV28 and TRBJ1-1, with D perhaps TRBD1 (5 bases). CDR3 length equals 11 residues. Germline CDR1 is MDHEN and CDR2 is SYDVKM. Trimming took 6 bases from V and 6 from J, leaving 8 bases between them. The CDR3 bases are TGTGCCAGCAGGGGGCGGCCTGAAGCTTTCTTT. Its protein product is CASRGRPEAFF.

This chain links TRBV11-2 with TRBJ1-4; perhaps TRBD1 as D (5 bases). This CDR3 is 16 amino acids long. Germline V gene data show CDR1 as SGHAT and CDR2 as FQNNGV. Trimming took 1 base from V and 4 from J, leaving 13 bases between them. The CDR3 loop reads CASSLGSEGFNEKLFF. CDR3 coding DNA: TGTGCCAGCAGCTTAGGTTCTGAGGGGTTTAATGAAAAACTGTTTTTT.

The chain links TRBV9 to TRBJ1-1, with 8 nucleotides matching TRBD1. Germline V gene data show CDR1 as SGDLS and CDR2 as YYNGEE. The CDR3 spans 15 residues. V lost 4 bases, J lost 3 bases, and 8 bases stayed unmatched. The DNA for the CDR3 is TGTGCCAGCAGCACCCGACAGGGGTCCGACACTGAAGCTTTCTTT. Amino acid sequence: CASSTRQGSDTEAFF.

V gene TRBV6-5 combines with J gene TRBJ1-5; 9 bases are shared with TRBD1. The CDR3 is 15 residues long. V gave up 2 bases and J gave up 6 bases; unmatched junction bases: 5. Germline loops: CDR1 MNHEY, CDR2 SVGAGI. CDR3: CASSYSWDRAQPQHF. CDR3 nucleotides: TGTGCCAGCAGTTACAGCTGGGACAGGGCTCAGCCCCAGCATTTT.

This clone appeared once. This rearrangement joins TRBV15 to TRBJ2-5; D ambiguous. Trimming stripped 0 bases from V and 5 bases from J, with 16 bases between. Germline V CDR1 and CDR2: LNHNV, YYDKDF (reference sequence). This CDR3 region has 16 residues. CDR3 bases: TGTGCCACCAGCAGAGATCTAGGCAGGCATGTGGAGACCCAGTACTTC. This sequence encodes CATSRDLGRHVETQYF.

The V and J genes are TRBV27 and TRBJ2-7; 10 bases are shared with TRBD2. The CDR3 spans 16 residues. The V gene end was trimmed by 4 bases and the J gene end by 5 bases; junction bases not matched to a gene: 11. The germline V gene encodes CDR1 MNHEY and CDR2 SMNVEV (reference sequence). CDR3 sequence reads: CASSSLSAGGRHEQYF. DNA of the CDR3: TGTGCCAGCAGTTCCCTATCAGCGGGGGGGCGTCACGAGCAGTACTTC.